This entry is about one TCR beta chain. This clone was observed a few times. What antigen it recognizes has not been identified. Per-base quality was not reported, and no clone a single base away is much larger than it. Each collaborating institution followed its own protocols to collect whole blood in K2EDTA tubes. Collaborator samples were shipped for TCRbeta analysis as frozen whole blood, isolated PBMCs, or DNA extracted from either sample type. This sample is part of a study of blood T cell repertoires in COVID-19 (dated by TCRdb to 2020 to 2022). Turning to the overall study: Samples covering the acute and convalescent phases of COVID-19 were provided by collaborators in the United States, Italy and Spain. Nearly every sample came with metadata listing a de-identified subject ID, COVID-19 status, age in years and sex. Where available, HLA class I and class II types were taken from metadata supplied by the sample provider and were not determined by assay-based typing. Samples were obtained from the ongoing ImmuneRACE study (first 160 participants) and from 1,200 or so subjects provided by 6 global collaborators. The repertoires were released in a freely available public database intended as a resource for research on the immune response to SARS-CoV-2. The prospective study material was composed of cDNA or gDNA derived from T cells, B-cell-depleted T cells, or PBMCs. Subjects who had been exposed to COVID-19, were actively infected with it, or had recovered from it provided the deeply sampled blood TCRbeta repertoires that made up the dataset. Results the study describes overall, beyond this receptor: How much clinical and demographic metadata was included differed by source and by participant, and the metadata was provided uncurated.

Including the terminal cysteine and phenylalanine, the CDR3 comprises 14 residues. CDR3 DNA only is kept here, 42 bases in frame from base 1. V is cut by 7 bases and J by 3 bases, and the space between the germline ends is 13 bases. Looking up the germline V gene (reference sequence) yields CDR1 LNHDA and CDR2 SQIVND. TCRbeta CDR3 regions were amplified from genomic DNA using the immunoSEQ Assay, a bias-controlled multiplex PCR. The study's processing was this. Within the assay, amplification of reference gene primers was used to estimate how many nucleated cells each sample contained. To quantify the absolute abundance of each unique TCRbeta CDR3 rearrangement, sequence reads were collapsed and filtered. For each sample, productive Simpson clonality was calculated as the square root of Simpson's diversity index across productive rearrangements. Imported from immuneACCESS, the table was reduced by TCRdb to in-frame sequences with V and J called. These copies leave out some clones; in studies compared against another copy, an unresolved V gene accounts for under half, and the cause of the remainder is not known. The V and J calls and the clone size are those of that table, but D and trimming were determined from the DNA. The sample table lists approximately 69,000 clones, about 82% of them with a count of one. The ten largest clonotypes hold 1.8% of the sample.

This TCR derives from a woman aged 60 to 75 with acute or convalescent COVID-19. The V gene is TRBV19 and the J gene is TRBJ1-5; TRBD1 is a weak D gene call, 6 bases matching. The sequenced material came from peripheral blood. Here the CDR3 is given as CASKVRQDNQPQHF. The nucleotide sequence is TGTGCCAGTAAGGTAAGACAGGACAATCAGCCCCAGCATTTT.